These T cell receptor beta chains were read from a single sample in a study of patients and donors after allogeneic stem cell transplantation. A single record per CDR3 protein comes from TCRdb applying MiXCR to the RT-PCR reads. In the table there are fewer than 500,000 distinct CDR3 sequences, roughly 17% of which are singletons. The sequenced sample consisted of blood, either unsorted or a sorted T cell fraction (not recorded which). The receptors come from a human donor who was either an allogeneic HSCT recipient or a stem cell or donor lymphocyte infusion donor (not recorded which). It is not recorded whose cells these are; they may come from a transplant donor. Each CDR3 is given without its conserved first and last residue.

j_call | v_call | cdr3_aa
TRBJ2-3 | TRBV14 | ASSQDVRVLTQY
TRBJ1-2 | TRBV2 | ASSAEHYGYT
TRBJ2-3 | TRBV6-2/TRBV6-3 | ASSSGLAGGSSTDTQY
TRBJ1-1 | TRBV7-9 | ASSPGQGVATEAF
TRBJ2-7 | TRBV5-4 | ASSWGGRSYEQY
TRBJ2-6 | TRBV12-3/TRBV12-4 | ASSLRQAGGANVLT
TRBJ2-5 | TRBV11-3 | ASSQPASIEETQY
TRBJ2-2 | TRBV9 | ASSGTSGEGFGELF
TRBJ2-3 | TRBV6-5 | ASSLGTETDTQY
TRBJ1-1 | TRBV29-1 | SVETGQGNTEAF
TRBJ1-1 | TRBV2 | ASSVRGGGTEAF
TRBJ2-3 | TRBV19 | ASRLGGTDTQY
TRBJ1-5 | TRBV4-1 | ASSHDGQAGHQPQH
TRBJ2-7 | TRBV6-5 | ASSYKGGGTVYEQS
TRBJ1-2 | TRBV12-3/TRBV12-4 | ASSRRRQPYGYT
TRBJ1-4 | TRBV5-4 | ASSSGTGSGEKLF
TRBJ1-6 | TRBV5-1 | ASSERGTANSPLH
TRBJ2-3 | TRBV5-1 | ASSSRTTDTQY
TRBJ1-2 | TRBV7-9 | ASRRDGGYT
TRBJ2-4 | TRBV5-4 | ASSLFGQKNIQY